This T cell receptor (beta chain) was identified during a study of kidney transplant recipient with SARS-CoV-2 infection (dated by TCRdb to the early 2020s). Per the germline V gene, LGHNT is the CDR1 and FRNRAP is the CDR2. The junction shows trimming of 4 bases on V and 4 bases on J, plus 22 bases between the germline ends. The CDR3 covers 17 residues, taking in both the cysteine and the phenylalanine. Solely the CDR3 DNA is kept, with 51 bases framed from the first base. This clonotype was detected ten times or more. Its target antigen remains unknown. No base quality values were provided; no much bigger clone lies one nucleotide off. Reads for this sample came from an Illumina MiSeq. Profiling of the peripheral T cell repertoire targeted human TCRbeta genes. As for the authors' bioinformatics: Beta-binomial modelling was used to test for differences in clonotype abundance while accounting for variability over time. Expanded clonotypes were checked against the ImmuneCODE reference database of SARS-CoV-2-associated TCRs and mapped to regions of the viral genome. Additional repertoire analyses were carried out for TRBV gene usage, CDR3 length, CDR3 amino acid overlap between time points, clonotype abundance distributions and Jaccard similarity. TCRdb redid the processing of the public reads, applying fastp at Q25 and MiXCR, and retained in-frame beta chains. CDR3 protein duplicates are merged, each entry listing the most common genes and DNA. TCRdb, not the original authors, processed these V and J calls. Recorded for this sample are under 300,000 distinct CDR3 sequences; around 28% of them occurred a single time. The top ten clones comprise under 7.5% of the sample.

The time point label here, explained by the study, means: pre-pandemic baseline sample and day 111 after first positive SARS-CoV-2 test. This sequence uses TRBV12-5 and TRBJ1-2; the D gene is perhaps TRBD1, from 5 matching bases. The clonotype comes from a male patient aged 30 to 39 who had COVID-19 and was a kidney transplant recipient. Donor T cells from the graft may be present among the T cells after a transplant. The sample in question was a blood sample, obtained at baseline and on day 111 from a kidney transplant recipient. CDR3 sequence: CASGCGPLQGKTYGYTF. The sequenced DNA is TGTGCTAGTGGTTGTGGTCCTTTGCAGGGAAAGACCTATGGCTACACCTTC.